The TCR beta chain described here comes from a study of early stage breast cancer tumors. Notes on this clone: Its target is unknown.

Sequenced by immunoSEQ multiplex PCR; TCRdb stores in-frame clones only, minus some. This sample carries about 41,000 clones, around 70% of them seen once, and the ten largest clones take about 6.8%. Germline V lookup: CDR1 MNHEY, CDR2 SMNVEV (reference sequence). With V trimmed by 2 bases and J by 0 bases, 11 bases remained unmatched. This CDR3 has 18 amino acids. Findings of the study overall: Tumors had roughly 2.4-fold higher T cell density and higher clonality than adjacent normal breast tissue.

The sequence derives from a person aged 45 to 59 with breast cancer. The sequenced sample consisted of blood. The chain uses TRBV27 and TRBJ2-7; the match to TRBD1 covers 9 bases. The CDR3 bases are TGTGCCAGCAGTTTAAGGGGACAGGGAAGTGGCTCCTCCTACGAGCAGTACTTC. Protein sequence: CASSLRGQGSGSSYEQYF.